Below, 2 T cell receptor beta chains from the same sample are listed, as sequenced in a study of blood T cells in healthy people across ages. A second PCR, run for about 7 to 11 cycles, used a sample-barcoded 5' primer plus a J-beta primer mix. From the 5' RACE reads, TCRdb called clonotypes with MiXCR, one entry per CDR3 protein. Of more than 700,000 distinct CDR3 sequences listed, 46% were seen once; the top ten hold 15% to 20%. The source material was blood. All receptors come from a man of 80 years or more in good health.

In nucleotides, the CDR3 is TGTGCCAGCAGCTTGGTTTCTAGCGGGAGGTCGGTAGAGACCCAGTACTTC. Translation gives CASSLVSSGRSVETQYF. The genes are TRBV5-5 and TRBJ2-5; TRBD2 aligns across 11 bases. The CDR3 runs 17 residues. CDR1 SGHKS and CDR2 YYEKEE come from the germline V gene (reference sequence). V lost 0 bases to trimming and J lost 4 bases; unmatched junction nucleotides: 8.

This chain links TRBV4-1 with TRBJ2-1; D is unresolved. The length of the CDR3 is 11 residues. V lost 3 bases and J lost 5, with 2 bases in between. The germline gives CDR1 MGHRA, CDR2 YSYEKL. The CDR3 nucleotides read TGCGCCAGCAGCCACCACAATGAGCAGTTCTTC. Translation gives CASSHHNEQFF.